This T cell receptor (beta chain) was obtained from a study of blood T cell repertoires in COVID-19. Study summary: In each case, the material was cDNA or gDNA derived from T cells, B-cell-depleted T cells, or PBMCs.

Original methodology: Researchers report that nucleated cell counts were estimated from reference gene primer amplification. This table comes from immunoSEQ multiplex PCR, and its TCRdb copy is limited to in-frame clones, with some not included. The V and J calls and the clone size are those of that table, but D and trimming were determined from the DNA. Of 380,000 or so clones listed, roughly 90% are singletons. Germline loops: CDR1 KGHSH, CDR2 LQKENI. This CDR3 comprises 14 residues. Trimming at V came to 4 bases and at J to 11 bases, leaving 7 bases not matched to a gene. The clonotype originates from a woman in her thirties or forties with acute COVID-19. Sequenced: PBMCs or T cells enriched from blood (not recorded which). The rearrangement links TRBV18 to TRBJ1-4; 10 nucleotides line up with TRBD1. The CDR3 sequence: CASSLGQGMEKLFF. The CDR3 DNA reads TGTGCCAGCTCACTGGGACAGGGGATGGAGAAACTGTTTTTT.